This TCR beta chain was obtained from a study of Graves' ophthalmopathy and Graves' hyperthyroidism. Whole-study context: Untreated patients at initial diagnosis provided peripheral blood. Overall study findings and caveats: Ophthalmopathy progression cases were predicted by the model with roughly 71% sensitivity and 72.22% specificity.

TCR beta CDR3 regions were amplified from RNA transcripts. Second-round multiplex PCR came after first-round RT-PCR with HTBI primers. TCRdb fed the multiplex PCR reads into MiXCR, producing one record per CDR3 protein. This sample yields a few hundred thousand distinct CDR3 sequences, of which roughly 21% are seen a single time; under 3% belongs to the top ten. V dropped 6 bases and J dropped 2; count of bases not matched to a gene: 7. CDR3 size: 14 residues. Germline loops: CDR1 MNHEY, CDR2 SVGEGT. This clonotype was recorded many times. Its antigen remains unidentified. This clonotype originated in a woman in her late teens or twenties with stable Graves' hyperthyroidism. Sequenced input: peripheral blood. The chain recombines TRBV6-2 or TRBV6-3 with TRBJ2-7, with 7 positions matching TRBD2. The CDR3 nucleotides are TGTGCCAGCAGAATCGGTGCGGGAGCCTACGAGCAGTACTTC. Its protein product is CASRIGAGAYEQYF.